This entry features one T cell receptor (beta chain) sequence. Sequencing was performed with immunoSEQ multiplex PCR; in TCRdb, only in-frame clones are kept and a portion is missing. The repertoire holds some 80,000 clones, with about 92% as singletons. The sample belongs to a study of technical replicates of blood from four donors. Germline assignment: CDR1 SGHDN and CDR2 FVKESK. V shed 0 bases and J 8 bases; nucleotides not matched to a gene: 4. The CDR3 totals 14 residues. This chain joins TRBV14 and TRBJ2-5; 9 bases line up with TRBD1. The sample consisted of T cells isolated from PBMCs. This receptor was obtained from a human donor in good health. The CDR3 DNA reads TGTGCCAGCAGCCAAGACTTGGACAGGGGAACCCAGTACTTC. As protein: CASSQDLDRGTQYF.